One sample yielded the 12 T cell receptor beta chains listed below, sequenced in a study of cytomegalovirus exposure and HLA in healthy donors. The PCR contained 60 Vbeta and 13 Jbeta primers. Sequenced by immunoSEQ multiplex PCR; TCRdb stores in-frame clones only, minus some. Seen here are 100,000 to 150,000 clones, over 60% observed once, and the top ten hold over 5%. The sequencing sample was made of PBMCs. The receptors shown here come from a woman in her thirties or forties in good health and CMV-seronegative.

V and J are TRBV7-9 and TRBJ2-1; D remains ambiguous. V lost 1 base and J 5 bases, leaving 6 bases between the germline ends. There are 13 residues in the CDR3. Germline loops: CDR1 SEHNR, CDR2 FQNEAQ (reference sequence). The CDR3 bases are TGTGCCAGCAGCTTAGGTGCAGACAATGAGCAGTTCTTC. Residues: CASSLGADNEQFF. The full variable domain, with the rest looked up from reference TRBV7-9 and TRBJ2-1, is DTGVSQNPRHKITKRGQNVTFRCDPISEHNRLYWYRQTLGQGPEFLTYFQNEAQLEKSRLLSDRFSAERPKGSFSTLEIQRTEQGDSAMYLCASSLGADNEQFFGPGTRLTVL.

The chain has TRBV4-2 and TRBJ2-3; tentative D call: TRBD2 (5 bases). The ends were cut back, 0 bases at V and 4 bases at J, with 11 bases in the middle. Looked up from germline, CDR1 is LGHNA and CDR2 is YNFKEQ. This CDR3 contains 15 residues. CDR3 protein: CASSQDRGTPDTQYF. The CDR3 DNA reads as TGTGCCAGCAGCCAAGATCGGGGTACCCCAGATACGCAGTATTTT.

This chain joins TRBV28 and TRBJ2-5, with D tentatively TRBD2 (6 bases). The CDR3 contains 14 residues. V shed 2 bases and J shed 2 bases, with 9 bases lying between them. Per the germline V gene, CDR1 is MDHEN and CDR2 is SYDVKM. CDR3 protein: CASSLPGAQETQYF. The CDR3 coding sequence is TGTGCCAGCAGTTTACCGGGAGCACAAGAGACCCAGTACTTC. Supplemented by reference TRBV28 and TRBJ2-5, the full variable domain reads DVKVTQSSRYLVKRTGEKVFLECVQDMDHENMFWYRQDPGLGLRLIYFSYDVKMKEKGDIPEGYSVSREKKERFSLILESASTNQTSMYLCASSLPGAQETQYFGPGTRLLVL.

The chain has TRBV2 and TRBJ2-6, with a weak D call TRBD2 (5 bases). Trimming removed 6 bases from V and 0 bases from J, with 6 bases in between. Germline CDR1 SNHLY, CDR2 FYNNEI. The CDR3 sequence is 14 residues long. The CDR3 DNA reads TGTGCCAGCAGAGAGGGCTCTGGGGCCAACGTCCTGACTTTC. Encoded protein: CASREGSGANVLTF.

V and J are TRBV19 and TRBJ2-7, with 11 positions matching TRBD2. The CDR3 has 15 amino acids. From germline, CDR1 is LNHDA and CDR2 SQIVND (reference sequence). J was trimmed by 5 bases and V by 6 bases; bases with no gene match: 9. In DNA, the CDR3 is TGTGCCAGTAGGACCCTGACTAGCGGGACCCACGAGCAGTACTTC. Amino acid sequence: CASRTLTSGTHEQYF.

Here the CDR3 reads CASSGQGIWTEAFF. Written as DNA, the CDR3 is TGTGCCAGCAGCGGACAGGGGATTTGGACTGAAGCTTTCTTT. V gene TRBV7-2 combines with J gene TRBJ1-1; TRBD1 matches at 9 bases. The CDR3 is 14 amino acids. The germline V gene encodes CDR1 SGHTA and CDR2 FQGNSA. The J segment lost 5 bases and the V segment lost 5 bases, leaving 6 bases of the junction unmatched.

This clone turned up a few times. V and J are TRBV7-3 and TRBJ1-4; 8 nucleotides line up with TRBD1. The CDR3 is made up of 13 amino acids. J gave up 5 bases and V 5 bases, and 1 base lay outside the gene matches. Germline CDR1 and CDR2: SGHTA and FQGTGA. The CDR3 DNA follows: TGTGCCAGCAGCCGGGACAGGAATGAAAAACTGTTTTTT. Protein sequence: CASSRDRNEKLFF.

The gene calls are TRBV27 and TRBJ1-1; 7 nucleotides line up with TRBD1. V dropped 4 bases and J dropped 1; count of bases not matched to a gene: 3. In germline, CDR1 is MNHEY, CDR2 SMNVEV (reference sequence). The CDR3 loop spans 14 amino acids. The CDR3 region is CASSSTGSNTEAFF. The CDR3 nucleotides read TGTGCCAGCAGTTCGACAGGGTCGAACACTGAAGCTTTCTTT.

The chain couples TRBV2 to TRBJ1-6; D is perhaps TRBD1 (5 bases). The germline V gene has CDR1 SNHLY and CDR2 FYNNEI. V dropped 6 bases and J dropped 9 bases, with 9 bases sitting between them. This CDR3 region has 12 residues. The CDR3 region is CASRLRGSPLHF. The CDR3 region has the DNA TGTGCCAGCAGGTTAAGGGGTTCACCCCTCCACTTT.

The rearrangement links TRBV7-9 to TRBJ1-5, with 8 bases identical to TRBD1. CDR3 length: 17 amino acids. The V gene's germline CDR1 is SEHNR and CDR2 FQNEAQ (reference sequence). Trimming cost V 5 bases and J 5 bases; bases outside gene matches: 14. CDR3 sequence: CASSPGTGTYIDQPQHF. Written as DNA, the CDR3 is TGTGCCAGCAGCCCCGGGACAGGAACCTATATAGATCAGCCCCAGCATTTT.

The V and J genes are TRBV5-6 and TRBJ1-3, with D possibly TRBD1 on 6 matching bases. The CDR3 extends over 15 amino acids. V shed 2 bases and J shed 2 bases, with 11 bases lying between them. Germline V gene data show CDR1 as SGHDT and CDR2 as YYEEEE. As DNA, the CDR3 is TGTGCCAGCAGCTTACGGGGGGCCGCTGGAAACACCATATATTTT. Encoded protein: CASSLRGAAGNTIYF.

As DNA, the CDR3 is TGTGCCAGCAGCGGAACCGGAGACAGGGGCTACGAGCAGTACTTC. Translated: CASSGTGDRGYEQYF. V usage is TRBV5-6 and J usage is TRBJ2-7, with TRBD1 identical over 8 bases. Trimming cost V 4 bases and J 3 bases; bases outside gene matches: 9. Germline assignment: CDR1 SGHDT and CDR2 YYEEEE. The CDR3 has 15 amino acids.